A selection of T cell receptor beta chains follows, all from one sample in a study of CD8+CD57+ T cells in acquired aplastic anemia. TCRdb re-derived calls from the reads in MiXCR, one entry per CDR3 protein. The profile shows just over 450,000 distinct CDR3 sequences, about a third of them singletons. The sequencing sample was made of sorted CD4+, CD8+, or CD8+CD57+ T cells (not recorded which) from PBMCs. These receptor sequences come from a human donor with aplastic anemia. The CDR3 runs from the conserved cysteine through the conserved F or W. D genes are given only for firm matches. Expanded clones get a size class; other rows say once, few or many, or leave the size out.

D: .
V: TRBV4-1
size: .
J: TRBJ1-3
CDR3: CASSQVSQGRGNTIYF
DNA: TGCGCCAGCAGCCAAGTCAGCCAGGGCAGGGGAAACACCATATATTTT

D: .
V: TRBV10-3
size: .
J: TRBJ1-1
CDR3: CAISGGRHEALF
DNA: TGTGCCATCAGTGGAGGGCGGCATGAGGCTCTCTTT

D: .
V: TRBV6-2/TRBV6-3
size: few
J: TRBJ1-5
CDR3: CASSYSEGRPGNQPQHF
DNA: TGTGCCAGCAGTTACTCTGAGGGGCGCCCTGGAAATCAGCCCCAGCATTTT

D: TRBD2
V: TRBV7-6
size: .
J: TRBJ2-1
CDR3: CASSPGTRTSGGQNEQFF
DNA: TGTGCTAGCAGTCCCGGGACAAGGACTAGCGGGGGGCAAAATGAGCAGTTCTTC

D: TRBD1
V: TRBV5-4
size: .
J: TRBJ2-3
CDR3: CASSLTGAADTQYF
DNA: TGTGCCAGCAGCTTGACAGGGGCCGCAGATACGCAGTATTTT

D: .
V: TRBV10-1
size: .
J: TRBJ2-7
CDR3: CASSEGRDEQYF
DNA: TGTGCCAGCAGTGAGGGCCGAGACGAGCAGTACTTC

D: .
V: TRBV5-1
size: many
J: TRBJ1-3
CDR3: CASSLTGQNTIYF
DNA: TGCGCCAGCAGCTTGACCGGACAAAACACCATATATTTT

D: TRBD2
V: TRBV15
size: .
J: TRBJ2-3
CDR3: CATSRDRTGGPDTQYF
DNA: TGTGCCACCAGCAGAGATCGAACGGGAGGGCCAGATACGCAGTATTTT

D: TRBD1
V: TRBV5-4
size: .
J: TRBJ1-6
CDR3: CASSLEDRAVSPLHF
DNA: TGTGCCAGCAGCTTGGAGGACAGGGCGGTTTCACCCCTCCACTTT

D: .
V: TRBV2
size: many
J: TRBJ1-6
CDR3: CASRGGTADNSPLHF
DNA: TGTGCCAGCAGAGGGGGGACCGCAGATAATTCACCCCTCCACTTT

D: .
V: TRBV9
size: .
J: TRBJ1-1
CDR3: CAGSQRREATEAFF
DNA: TGTGCCGGCAGCCAAAGGAGGGAAGCGACTGAAGCTTTCTTT

D: .
V: TRBV15
size: .
J: TRBJ2-2
CDR3: CATSRGHRPNTGELFF
DNA: TGTGCCACCAGCAGAGGTCACAGACCGAACACCGGGGAGCTGTTTTTT

D: .
V: TRBV9
size: many
J: TRBJ1-6
CDR3: CASSVGQHNSPLHF
DNA: TGTGCCAGCAGCGTAGGACAGCATAATTCACCCCTCCACTTT

D: TRBD1
V: TRBV12-3/TRBV12-4
size: many
J: TRBJ2-7
CDR3: CASSLGGTGGEQYF
DNA: TGTGCCAGCAGTTTAGGCGGGACAGGGGGTGAGCAGTACTTC

D: .
V: TRBV5-6
size: few
J: TRBJ2-7
CDR3: CASSLVWGPSYEQYF
DNA: TGTGCCAGCAGCTTGGTGTGGGGGCCGTCCTACGAGCAGTACTTC

D: TRBD1
V: TRBV9
size: few
J: TRBJ2-7
CDR3: CASSGPSGDRGPYEQYF
DNA: TGTGCCAGCAGCGGCCCGAGTGGCGACAGGGGACCCTACGAGCAGTACTTC

D: .
V: TRBV10-3
size: many
J: TRBJ1-1
CDR3: CAIRDTGLNTEAFF
DNA: TGTGCCATCAGAGACACAGGACTGAACACTGAAGCTTTCTTT

D: .
V: TRBV7-3
size: few
J: TRBJ1-1
CDR3: CASSLNRVGTEAFF
DNA: TGTGCCAGCAGCTTAAATAGGGTAGGAACTGAAGCTTTCTTT

D: TRBD2
V: TRBV15
size: .
J: TRBJ2-5
CDR3: CATSRDPAGEEETQYF
DNA: TGTGCCACCAGCAGAGATCCAGCGGGAGAGGAAGAGACCCAGTACTTC

D: .
V: TRBV19
size: .
J: TRBJ2-2
CDR3: CAASWGFLDTGELFF
DNA: TGTGCTGCAAGTTGGGGGTTTCTTGACACCGGGGAGCTGTTTTTT

D: .
V: TRBV30
size: few
J: TRBJ1-5
CDR3: CAWSPRGPTGNQPQHF
DNA: TGTGCCTGGAGTCCCCGGGGACCCACTGGGAATCAGCCCCAGCATTTT

D: .
V: TRBV20-1
size: few
J: TRBJ1-3
CDR3: CSATDTSSGNTIYF
DNA: TGCAGTGCGACTGACACGAGCTCTGGAAACACCATATATTTT

D: TRBD2
V: TRBV7-6
size: .
J: TRBJ2-1
CDR3: CASSLVLAGGQHEQFF
DNA: TGTGCCAGCAGCTTAGTCTTAGCGGGGGGGCAGCATGAGCAGTTCTTC

D: .
V: TRBV12-3/TRBV12-4
size: few
J: TRBJ2-7
CDR3: CASNSMGFAYEQYF
DNA: TGTGCCAGCAACAGCATGGGGTTTGCATACGAGCAGTACTTC

D: TRBD1
V: TRBV16
size: many
J: TRBJ2-7
CDR3: CASSQLGPRGPYEQYF
DNA: TGTGCCAGCAGCCAACTAGGGCCCAGGGGGCCTTACGAGCAGTACTTC

D: .
V: TRBV7-2
size: many
J: TRBJ1-3
CDR3: CASSLGSISGNTIYF
DNA: TGTGCCAGCAGCTTGGGCAGCATCTCTGGAAACACCATATATTTT

D: .
V: TRBV19
size: many
J: TRBJ2-1
CDR3: CASTSQLYNEQFF
DNA: TGTGCCAGTACTTCACAGCTATACAATGAGCAGTTCTTC

D: TRBD1
V: TRBV19
size: .
J: TRBJ2-7
CDR3: CASSDSGTGWYEQYF
DNA: TGTGCCAGCAGTGATTCCGGGACAGGGTGGTACGAGCAGTACTTC

D: TRBD1
V: TRBV7-3
size: .
J: TRBJ1-1
CDR3: CASSPAFGTVTEAFF
DNA: TGTGCCAGCAGCCCAGCCTTTGGGACAGTCACTGAAGCTTTCTTT

D: TRBD2
V: TRBV20-1
size: .
J: TRBJ2-3
CDR3: CSAEVRLAGASDTQYF
DNA: TGCAGTGCCGAAGTAAGACTAGCGGGAGCGTCAGATACGCAGTATTTT

D: .
V: TRBV15
size: .
J: TRBJ1-2
CDR3: CATSRDWGYYGYTF
DNA: TGTGCCACCAGCAGAGATTGGGGCTACTATGGCTACACCTTC

D: TRBD1
V: TRBV10-3
size: many
J: TRBJ1-5
CDR3: CAITDRDDQPQHF
DNA: TGTGCCATCACCGACAGGGACGATCAGCCCCAGCATTTT

D: .
V: TRBV28
size: .
J: TRBJ2-2
CDR3: CASSPLRAGELFF
DNA: TGTGCCAGCAGCCCCCTTAGGGCCGGGGAGCTGTTTTTT

D: .
V: TRBV7-2
size: .
J: TRBJ1-5
CDR3: CASSSGSNQPQHF
DNA: TGTGCCAGCAGCTCGGGATCCAATCAGCCCCAGCATTTT

D: .
V: TRBV2
size: many
J: TRBJ1-6
CDR3: CASSWGDSPLHF
DNA: TGTGCCAGCAGTTGGGGGGATTCACCCCTCCACTTT

D: TRBD1
V: TRBV11-1
size: few
J: TRBJ1-1
CDR3: CASSLTSNSQGGTEAFF
DNA: TGTGCCAGCAGCTTAACCTCAAACAGTCAGGGGGGCACTGAAGCTTTCTTT

D: .
V: TRBV5-6
size: many
J: TRBJ1-5
CDR3: CASSLTADQPQHF
DNA: TGTGCCAGCAGCTTAACAGCAGATCAGCCCCAGCATTTT

D: .
V: TRBV7-9
size: many
J: TRBJ2-7
CDR3: CASSLGDSRFEQYF
DNA: TGTGCCAGCAGCTTGGGGGACTCGCGGTTTGAGCAGTACTTC

D: TRBD2
V: TRBV20-1
size: once
J: TRBJ2-3
CDR3: CSARDKRGSTDAQYF
DNA: TGCAGTGCTAGAGATAAGCGGGGATCAACAGATGCGCAGTATTTT

D: TRBD2
V: TRBV7-9
size: many
J: TRBJ2-1
CDR3: CASSLVASGSMNEQFF
DNA: TGTGCCAGCAGCTTAGTGGCTAGCGGGAGTATGAATGAGCAGTTCTTC

D: TRBD1
V: TRBV6-2/TRBV6-3
size: .
J: TRBJ1-5
CDR3: CASSYDEGRGSFNQPQHF
DNA: TGTGCCAGCAGTTACGACGAGGGCAGGGGGTCCTTCAATCAGCCCCAGCATTTT

D: .
V: TRBV7-7
size: .
J: TRBJ1-2
CDR3: CASSRDAGVRGYGYTF
DNA: TGTGCTAGCAGCAGAGATGCGGGGGTACGTGGCTATGGCTACACCTTC

D: TRBD2
V: TRBV15
size: many
J: TRBJ2-1
CDR3: CATSRGSGGANEQFF
DNA: TGTGCCACCAGCAGAGGTAGCGGGGGGGCGAATGAGCAGTTCTTC

D: TRBD2
V: TRBV7-9
size: many
J: TRBJ2-5
CDR3: CASSLGEGTQYF
DNA: TGTGCCAGCAGCTTAGGGGAGGGGACCCAGTACTTC